This TCR beta chain stems from a study of breast tumors, draining lymph nodes, adjacent tissues. Findings of the study overall: Tumor TCR diversity was below lymph nodes but above nontumor tissue.

Ten or more counts support this clonotype. The target antigen is unknown. Samples came from axillary lymph nodes draining the breast cancer. TCRdb reprocessed the multiplex PCR reads via MiXCR and lists one record per CDR3 protein. The sample lists 180,000 or so distinct CDR3 sequences, 33% occurring once. The sample comprised axillary lymph node tissue. This clonotype originated in a female donor with breast cancer. Some clones in this sample may be carry-over from other donors' samples.

CDR3 region: CASRVAGEETQYF. The CDR3 DNA reads as TGCGCCAGCAGGGTAGCGGGGGAAGAGACCCAGTACTTC. This chain connects TRBV5-1 to TRBJ2-5; 9 bases align to TRBD2. Per the germline V gene, CDR1 is SGHRS and CDR2 is YFSETQ. V was pared by 5 bases and J by 3 bases, with 2 bases of the junction left unmatched. This CDR3 contains 13 residues.